This TCR beta chain was identified during a study of CD8+ T cells in alopecia areata. Trimming left V 0 bases short and J 8 bases short, with 8 bases between. Per germline, CDR1 MGHRA and CDR2 YSYEKL. This CDR3 is 14 amino acids long. Extracted RNA was reverse transcribed, and the resulting cDNA served as sequencing template. Sequenced by immunoSEQ multiplex PCR; TCRdb stores in-frame clones only, minus some. The data contain 90,000 to 130,000 clones, approximately 59% of them singletons. A word on this clone: What it binds is not known.

Findings and caveats of the study: Relative to normal scalp, lesional scalp, especially alopecia totalis/universalis, showed higher clonality. Possibly because of HLA-related factors, TCR sharing was less clear across patients than in mice. Scalp samples also contribute reads from the resident alphabeta T cells found in normal skin.

The chain combines TRBV4-1 with TRBJ1-6, with no clear D. The clonotype was recovered from a human donor in good health. Sequencing was carried out using CD8+ T cells sorted from blood. The CDR3 sequence is CASSQDSGYSPLHF. CDR3 nucleotides: TGCGCCAGCAGCCAAGATTCGGGGTATTCACCCCTCCACTTT.